This T cell receptor (beta chain) was recovered during a study of T cell repertoires in cytomegalovirus infection. Ten or more counts support this clonotype. Its antigen is unknown. General study points: People with CMV and the relevant HLA were identified by cumulative public TCR beta family frequency. HLA-C-restricted TCR beta clonotypes specific for CMV led the ex vivo response.

Germline V CDR1 and CDR2: SGHTA, FQGNSA. V dropped 4 bases and J dropped 4 bases, with 13 bases sitting between them. The CDR3 loop spans 14 amino acids. Using its own MiXCR run on the reads, TCRdb lists one record per CDR3 protein. This sample carries 400,000 or so distinct CDR3 sequences, 15% to 20% of them seen once, and the ten largest clones take around 8.6%. This TCR derives from a human donor in good health (CMV status not recorded). Some clones in this sample may be carry-over from other donors' samples. This chain uses TRBV7-2 with TRBJ1-1; no clear D. Sequencing input: PBMCs. The CDR3: CASSYISSGTEAFF. For the CDR3, the DNA is TGTGCCAGCAGCTATATTAGCAGTGGCACTGAAGCTTTCTTT.